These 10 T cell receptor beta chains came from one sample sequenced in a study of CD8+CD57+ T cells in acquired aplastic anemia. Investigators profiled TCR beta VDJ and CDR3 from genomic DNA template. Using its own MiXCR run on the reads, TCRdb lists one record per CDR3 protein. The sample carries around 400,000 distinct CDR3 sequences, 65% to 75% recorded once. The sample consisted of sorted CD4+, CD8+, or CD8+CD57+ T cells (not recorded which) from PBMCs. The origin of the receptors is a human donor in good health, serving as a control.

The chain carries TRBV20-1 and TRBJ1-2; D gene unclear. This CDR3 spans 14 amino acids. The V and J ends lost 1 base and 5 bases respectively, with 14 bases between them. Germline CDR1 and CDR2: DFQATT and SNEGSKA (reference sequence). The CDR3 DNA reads TGCAGTGCTAGAGGGCCTAGGGTTAATTATGGCTACACCTTC. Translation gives CSARGPRVNYGYTF.

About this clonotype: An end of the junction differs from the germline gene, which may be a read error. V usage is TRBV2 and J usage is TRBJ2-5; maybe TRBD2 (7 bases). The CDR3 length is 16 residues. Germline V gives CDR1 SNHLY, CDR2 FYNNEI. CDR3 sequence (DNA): TGTGCCAGCAGCTCGGGGACGCGAGGGGGGGCCGAGACCCAGGACTTC. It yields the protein CASSSGTRGGAETQDF.

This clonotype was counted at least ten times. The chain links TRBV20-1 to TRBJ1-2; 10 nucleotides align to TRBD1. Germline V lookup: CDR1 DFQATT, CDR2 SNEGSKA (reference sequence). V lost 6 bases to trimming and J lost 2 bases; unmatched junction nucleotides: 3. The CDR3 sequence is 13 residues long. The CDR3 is CSARQGANYGYTF. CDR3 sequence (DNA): TGCAGTGCAAGACAGGGGGCAAACTATGGCTACACCTTC.

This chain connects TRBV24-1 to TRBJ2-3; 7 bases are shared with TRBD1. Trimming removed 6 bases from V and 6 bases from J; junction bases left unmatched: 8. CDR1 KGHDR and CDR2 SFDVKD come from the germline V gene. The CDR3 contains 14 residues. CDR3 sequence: CATSTPDRTDTQYF. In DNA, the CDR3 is TGTGCCACCAGTACGCCGGACAGGACCGATACGCAGTATTTT.

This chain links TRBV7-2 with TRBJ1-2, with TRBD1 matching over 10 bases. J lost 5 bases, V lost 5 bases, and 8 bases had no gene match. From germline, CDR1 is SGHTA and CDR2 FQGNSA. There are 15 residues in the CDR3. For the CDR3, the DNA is TGTGCCAGCAGCCCGGAGACAGGGGGCGCGTATGGCTACACCTTC. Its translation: CASSPETGGAYGYTF.

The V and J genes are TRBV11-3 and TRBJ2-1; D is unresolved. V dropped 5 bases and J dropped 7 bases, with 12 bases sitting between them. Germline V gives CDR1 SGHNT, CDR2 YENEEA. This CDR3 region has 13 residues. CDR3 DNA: TGTGCCAGCAGCCGTTCTTACGAGAATGAGCAGTTCTTC. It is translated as CASSRSYENEQFF.

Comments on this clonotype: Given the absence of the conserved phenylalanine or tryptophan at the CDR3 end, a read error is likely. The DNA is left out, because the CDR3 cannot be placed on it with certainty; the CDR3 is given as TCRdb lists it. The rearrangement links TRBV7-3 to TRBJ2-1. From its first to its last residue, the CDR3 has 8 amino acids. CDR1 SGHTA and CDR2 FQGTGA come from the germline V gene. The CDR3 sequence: CASGSYPT.

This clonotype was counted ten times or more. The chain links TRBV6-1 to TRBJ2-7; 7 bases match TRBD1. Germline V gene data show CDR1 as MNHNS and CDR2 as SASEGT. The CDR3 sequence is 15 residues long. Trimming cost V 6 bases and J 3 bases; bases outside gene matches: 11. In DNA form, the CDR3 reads TGTGCCAGCAGAGAGTTGGACAGGCCGATCTACGAGCAGTACTTC. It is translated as CASRELDRPIYEQYF.

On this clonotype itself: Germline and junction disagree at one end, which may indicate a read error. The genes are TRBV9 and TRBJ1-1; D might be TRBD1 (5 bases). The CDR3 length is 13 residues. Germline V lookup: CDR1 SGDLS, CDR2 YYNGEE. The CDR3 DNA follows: TGCGCCAGCAGTTGCGCGTTACAAGAGACAGAGTACTTT. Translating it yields CASSCALQETEYF.

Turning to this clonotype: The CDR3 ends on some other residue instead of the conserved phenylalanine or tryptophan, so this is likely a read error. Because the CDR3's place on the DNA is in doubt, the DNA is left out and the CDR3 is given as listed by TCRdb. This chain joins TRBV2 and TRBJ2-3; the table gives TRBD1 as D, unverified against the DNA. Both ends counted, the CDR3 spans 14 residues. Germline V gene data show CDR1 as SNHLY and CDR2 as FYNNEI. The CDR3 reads CASSRLSNSGANFL.